The 2 T cell receptor beta chains listed next were all sequenced from one sample in a study of graft-versus-host responses after intestinal transplantation. Libraries were prepared by immunoSEQ multiplex PCR; TCRdb keeps only in-frame clonotypes and omits some of them. The data hold about 91,000 clones, with about 91% observed a single time. No antigens are known for them. The sequencing used unstimulated CD4+ T cells sorted from spleen or lymph node cells, collected before transplant. The receptor source for this set is a human donor who was the organ donor for an intestinal transplant.

V is TRBV5-1 and J is TRBJ2-3; TRBD2 matches at 7 bases. The CDR3 length is 15 residues. With 4 bases clipped from V and 0 bases from J, the junction kept 5 bases outside the gene matches. Per germline, CDR1 SGHRS and CDR2 YFSETQ. CDR3 in DNA: TGCGCCAGCAGCCCCGGGGGGACTAGCACAGATACGCAGTATTTT. It yields the protein CASSPGGTSTDTQYF.

The rearrangement joins TRBV18 to TRBJ1-6, with D maybe TRBD1 (6 bases). Trimming pared 1 base from V and 1 base from J, leaving 8 bases between. The germline CDR1 and CDR2 sequences are KGHSH and LQKENI. There are 16 residues in the CDR3. The CDR3 here is CASSPLQGSYNSPLHF. DNA for the CDR3: TGTGCCAGCTCACCACTACAGGGTTCCTATAATTCACCCCTCCACTTT.